Each of the 28 T cell receptor beta chains below was sequenced from the same sample in a study of blood T cells in healthy people across ages. Then a second PCR, running roughly 7 to 11 cycles, was carried out with a sample-barcoded 5' primer and a J-beta primer mix. TCRdb reprocessed the 5' RACE reads via MiXCR and lists one record per CDR3 protein. The sample lists about 1.4 million distinct CDR3 sequences, around 59% occurring once. Sequenced: blood. These receptor sequences come from a man aged 18 to 30 in good health.

This clonotype was detected once. The J gene is TRBJ2-1, the V gene TRBV5-1, with 8 bases identical to TRBD1. The germline CDR1 and CDR2 sequences are SGHRS and YFSETQ. V lost 5 bases, J lost 2 bases, and 3 bases stayed unmatched. The CDR3 spans 14 residues. As DNA, the CDR3 is TGCGCCAGCAGTAAGGACAGGGCCTACAATGAGCAGTTCTTC. Amino acids: CASSKDRAYNEQFF.

V usage is TRBV4-1 and J usage is TRBJ2-1; the match to TRBD2 covers 7 bases. J was trimmed by 2 bases and V by 1 base; bases with no gene match: 8. This CDR3 spans 17 amino acids. Looked up from germline, CDR1 is MGHRA and CDR2 is YSYEKL. CDR3 in amino acids: CASSQVRTRRPYNEQFF. The CDR3, as DNA: TGCGCCAGCAGCCAAGTTAGGACTAGGCGCCCCTACAATGAGCAGTTCTTC.

This clonotype was seen only a few times. The V call is TRBV13, the J call TRBJ2-3, with 11 nucleotides matching TRBD2. The ends lost 1 base at V and 7 bases at J; junction bases unmatched: 7. CDR1 is PRHDT, CDR2 FYEKMQ, per germline (reference sequence). This CDR3 is 16 amino acids long. The CDR3 sequence is CASSLEGTSGPYTQYF. The CDR3 nucleotides read TGTGCCAGCAGCTTAGAGGGGACTAGCGGACCTTATACGCAGTATTTT.

The chain links TRBV4-3 to TRBJ2-3, with D possibly being TRBD2 (6 bases). Trimming stripped 4 bases from V and 1 base from J, with 12 bases between. From germline, CDR1 is LGHNA and CDR2 YSLEER. This CDR3 region has 15 residues. The CDR3 DNA sequence: TGCGCCAGCAGCCCAAGGGTAGCGGGCACAGATACGCAGTATTTT. This translates into CASSPRVAGTDTQYF.

This clonotype was recorded many times. The V and J genes are TRBV6-6 and TRBJ1-1; D is undetermined. Trimming cost V 5 bases and J 0 bases, with 4 bases left between them. CDR1 MNHNY and CDR2 SVGAGI come from the germline V gene (reference sequence). CDR3 length: 12 residues. The CDR3 nucleotides read TGTGCCAGCAGTACCCTGAACACTGAAGCTTTCTTT. Protein sequence: CASSTLNTEAFF.

This clonotype occurred a few times. This rearrangement joins TRBV6-2 or TRBV6-3 to TRBJ2-7, with 9 bases lining up with TRBD2. Trimming cost V 1 base and J 5 bases; bases outside gene matches: 9. The CDR3 spans 16 residues. Germline V gene data show CDR1 as MNHEY and CDR2 as SVGEGT. As DNA, the CDR3 is TGTGCCAGCAGTTACTACGCGGGACTAGCCCCCGACGAGCAGTACTTC. Amino acids: CASSYYAGLAPDEQYF.

The chain recombines TRBV10-3 with TRBJ1-2; D ambiguous. Trimming removed 0 bases at V and 6 bases at J, with 8 bases between. Germline assignment: CDR1 ENHRY and CDR2 SYGVKD. This CDR3 is built from 13 residues. CDR3 sequence: CAISESAGNGYTF. CDR3 DNA sequence: TGTGCCATCAGTGAGTCCGCGGGGAATGGCTACACCTTC.

The J gene is TRBJ2-7, the V gene TRBV7-9, with D hard to call. V was trimmed by 2 bases and J by 2 bases, leaving 10 bases between them. Germline CDR1 SEHNR, CDR2 FQNEAQ (reference sequence). This CDR3 is 14 amino acids long. The CDR3 DNA sequence: TGTGCCAGCAGCTTACTTGAGGTGACCTACGAGCAGTACTTC. It yields the protein CASSLLEVTYEQYF. Full variable domain (missing parts from reference TRBV7-9 and TRBJ2-7): DTGVSQNPRHKITKRGQNVTFRCDPISEHNRLYWYRQTLGQGPEFLTYFQNEAQLEKSRLLSDRFSAERPKGSFSTLEIQRTEQGDSAMYLCASSLLEVTYEQYFGPGTRLTVT.

The genes are TRBV5-1 and TRBJ2-5; 8 bases are shared with TRBD1. The CDR3 spans 14 residues. Germline CDR1 SGHRS, CDR2 YFSETQ. V lost 5 bases, J lost 9 bases, and 12 bases stayed unmatched. CDR3 amino acids: CASRSEDREVAQYF. The CDR3 DNA reads as TGCGCCAGCAGATCCGAGGACAGGGAAGTGGCCCAGTACTTC.

The chain combines TRBV29-1 with TRBJ2-7; no clear D gene. The CDR3 spans 12 residues. Germline assignment: CDR1 SQVTM and CDR2 ANQGSEA. V shed 5 bases and J shed 0 bases, with 8 bases lying between them. For the CDR3, the DNA is TGCAGCGTTTACACTGACTCCTACGAGCAGTACTTC. It is translated as CSVYTDSYEQYF.

The V gene is TRBV6-4, the J gene TRBJ1-5, with D tentatively TRBD1 (6 bases). The CDR3 runs to 15 residues. CDR1 MRHNA and CDR2 SNTAGT come from the germline V gene. Trimming took off 3 bases at V and 4 bases at J, with 13 bases between the two ends. For the CDR3, the DNA is TGTGCCAGCAGTGAAGAGACAGGAGAAAATCAGCCCCAGCATTTT. This sequence encodes CASSEETGENQPQHF.

The V gene is TRBV5-6, the J gene TRBJ2-7; a possible D gene is TRBD2 (5 bases). Germline V gene data show CDR1 as SGHDT and CDR2 as YYEEEE. CDR3 size: 15 residues. V gave up 0 bases and J gave up 7 bases, with 17 bases separating them. CDR3 region: CASSLVYGMTHEQYF. The CDR3 DNA is TGTGCCAGCAGCTTGGTCTACGGGATGACCCATGAGCAGTACTTC.

J is TRBJ2-7 and V is TRBV28, with D perhaps TRBD2 (5 bases). V lost 4 bases and J 0 bases, leaving 10 bases between the germline ends. Germline V gene data show CDR1 as MDHEN and CDR2 as SYDVKM. The CDR3 sequence is 14 residues long. CDR3 in DNA: TGTGCCAGCAGTTGGCGGGTACTCTCCTACGAGCAGTACTTC. The encoded protein is CASSWRVLSYEQYF.

V usage is TRBV5-1 and J usage is TRBJ2-1; 14 bases are a match to TRBD2. The CDR3 is 14 amino acids. Trimming removed 0 bases from V and 15 bases from J; junction bases left unmatched: 5. Germline CDR1 and CDR2: SGHRS and YFSETQ. CDR3 residues: CASSLEGLAGETFF. CDR3 coding DNA: TGCGCCAGCAGCTTGGAGGGACTAGCGGGAGAGACGTTCTTC.

The chain has TRBV6-6 and TRBJ2-5; the D is unclear. V was pared by 0 bases and J by 3 bases, with 8 bases between. Looked up from germline, CDR1 is MNHNY and CDR2 is SVGAGI (reference sequence). The CDR3 length is 14 residues. The CDR3 region has the DNA TGTGCCAGCAGTTACTCGACCAGAGAAGAGACCCAGTACTTC. This gives the protein CASSYSTREETQYF.

Note on this clonotype: At one end, the junction sequence differs from germline, possibly due to a read error. This chain links TRBV20-1 with TRBJ1-5; the D is unclear. Germline V gene lookup returns CDR1 DFQATT and CDR2 SNEGSKA (reference sequence). There are 11 residues in the CDR3. Here the CDR3 reads CSARDQQPQHF. The CDR3 coding sequence is TGTAGTGCTAGAGATCAACAGCCCCAGCATTTT.

This clonotype was detected a few times. The V gene is TRBV4-1, the J gene TRBJ2-1; D might be TRBD1 (6 bases). Trimming took off 4 bases at V and 6 bases at J, with 13 bases between the two ends. The CDR3 loop spans 14 amino acids. The germline V gene encodes CDR1 MGHRA and CDR2 YSYEKL. The CDR3 coding sequence is TGCGCCAGCAGCCTTCTACTGACAGGCAATGAGCAGTTCTTC. Residues: CASSLLLTGNEQFF.

This clonotype was counted only a few times. J is TRBJ1-6 and V is TRBV12-3 or TRBV12-4; no firm D call. The CDR3 totals 14 residues. V was cut by 8 bases and J by 11 bases, with 19 bases left in between. The CDR3 sequence is CASGNLDLTAPLHF. Written as DNA, the CDR3 is TGTGCCAGCGGTAACCTGGATTTGACGGCACCCCTCCACTTT.

This clonotype has only one observation. The chain is built from TRBV20-1 and TRBJ1-4; D remains unclear. CDR3 length equals 13 residues. Germline V gene lookup returns CDR1 DFQATT and CDR2 SNEGSKA (reference sequence). V was clipped by 5 bases and J by 8 bases, with 15 bases between them. CDR3 residues: CSARDTVWEKLFF. DNA for the CDR3: TGCAGTGCTCGCGACACTGTCTGGGAAAAACTGTTTTTT.

This sequence joins TRBV5-1 and TRBJ1-1; no firm D call. In germline, CDR1 is SGHRS, CDR2 YFSETQ. Trimming left V 7 bases short and J 1 base short, with 20 bases between. This CDR3 contains 16 residues. CDR3 sequence reads: CASHSTTGRWNTEAFF. In nucleotides, the CDR3 is TGCGCCAGCCACTCAACTACGGGCCGCTGGAACACTGAAGCTTTCTTT.

The V call is TRBV7-2, the J call TRBJ2-1; D is unclear. The CDR3 has 18 residues. Deletions cut 4 bases from V and 0 bases from J, with 19 bases between. In germline, CDR1 is SGHTA, CDR2 FQGNSA. This chain's CDR3 is CASSSPLIDIYSYNEQFF. The CDR3 nucleotides are TGTGCCAGCAGCTCCCCCCTAATCGACATATACTCCTACAATGAGCAGTTCTTC.

This clonotype was picked up a small number of times. The V and J genes are TRBV5-1 and TRBJ2-7, with D possibly being TRBD1 (5 bases). Trimming took 0 bases from V and 3 from J, leaving 13 bases between them. This CDR3 contains 15 residues. From germline, CDR1 is SGHRS and CDR2 YFSETQ. The CDR3: CASSLALQGHYEQYF. The CDR3 DNA follows: TGCGCCAGCAGCTTGGCCCTGCAGGGCCACTACGAGCAGTACTTC.

This clonotype was seen once. The rearrangement joins TRBV7-2 to TRBJ1-1; D not resolved. V lost 2 bases to trimming and J lost 4 bases, with 17 bases between them. CDR1 and CDR2 from the germline V gene are SGHTA and FQGNSA. The CDR3 is 16 residues long. CDR3 coding DNA: TGTGCCAGCAGCTTAAGACCCCGGGCAGGATCCACTGAAGCTTTCTTT. Residues: CASSLRPRAGSTEAFF. The full variable domain, with the rest looked up from reference TRBV7-2 and TRBJ1-1, is GAGVSQSPSNKVTEKGKDVELRCDPISGHTALYWYRQSLGQGLEFLIYFQGNSAPDKSGLPSDRFSAERTGGSVSTLTIQRTQQEDSAVYLCASSLRPRAGSTEAFFGQGTRLTVV.

This clonotype was observed a few times. This sequence joins TRBV7-9 and TRBJ2-4, with 8 bases identical to TRBD1. Germline CDR1 and CDR2: SEHNR and FQNEAQ (reference sequence). This CDR3 region has 14 residues. The V and J ends lost 4 bases and 7 bases, in that order; junction bases with no gene match: 6. The CDR3, as DNA: TGTGCCAGCAGCTACCCGACAGGGGAGAACATTCAGTACTTC. This translates into CASSYPTGENIQYF.

In this sample, this clonotype turned up once. J is TRBJ2-3 and V is TRBV21-1; the table's D call, TRBD2, has no DNA check behind it. TRBV21-1 is a pseudogene locus. CDR3 length equals 16 residues. For the CDR3, the DNA is TGTGCCAGCAGCAAAGCGCAGGGAGTTAGCACAGATACGCAGTATTTT. Its protein is CASSKAQGVSTDTQYF.

The J gene is TRBJ2-2, the V gene TRBV10-3; D unresolved. Germline loops: CDR1 ENHRY, CDR2 SYGVKD. With 0 bases removed from V and 6 bases from J, the gap between germline ends came to 14 bases. The CDR3 is made up of 16 amino acids. The CDR3 here is CAISESTTAAAGELFF. As DNA, the CDR3 is TGTGCCATCAGTGAGTCGACGACCGCGGCGGCCGGGGAGCTGTTTTTT.

This clonotype was counted only a few times. The chain recombines TRBV7-6 with TRBJ1-6; unclear D gene. Per germline, CDR1 SGHVS and CDR2 FNYEAQ. V gave up 1 base and J gave up 7 bases, with 5 bases separating them. The CDR3 spans 13 residues. CDR3 nucleotides: TGTGCCAGCAGCTTAGACCCCAATTCACCCCTCCACTTT. Its protein is CASSLDPNSPLHF. The full variable domain, in which reference TRBV7-6 and TRBJ1-6 provide the parts outside the CDR3, is GAGVSQSPRYKVTKRGQDVALRCDPISGHVSLYWYRQALGQGPEFLTYFNYEAQQDKSGLPNDRFSAERPEGSISTLTIQRTEQRDSAMYRCASSLDPNSPLHFGNGTRLTVT.

The DNA for the CDR3 is TGCAGCGTTCAGACTAGCGGCACAGATACGCAGTATTTT. As protein: CSVQTSGTDTQYF. The rearrangement uses TRBV29-1 and TRBJ2-3; TRBD2 aligns across 8 bases. CDR1 is SQVTM and CDR2 is ANQGSEA in the germline V gene. V dropped 5 bases and J dropped 1; count of bases not matched to a gene: 2. CDR3 size: 13 residues.